These 10 T cell receptor beta chains originate from one sample sequenced in a study of CXCR3-negative and CXCR3-positive naive CD8 T cells. In preparing the TRB cDNA libraries, 5' RACE with UMI labels was used. Reanalyzing the 5' RACE reads, TCRdb keeps one entry per CDR3 protein, without DNA. The sample has under 75,000 distinct CDR3 sequences; the top ten hold about 0.8%. For these receptors, no antigen is known. Study results and limitations: More hydrophobic TRB CDR3s were found in CXCR3-positive naive cells than in CXCR3-negative naive cells.

The sequenced sample was naive CXCR3+ CD8+ T cells from blood. Subset reported: CD45RO-CCR7+CD27+CD95- naive CD8+ T cells expressing CXCR3 (TNR3+). These receptors were taken from a human donor in good health. Some clones in this sample may be carry-over from other donors' samples.

The chain uses TRBV6-4 and TRBJ2-3; there is no DNA to check the TCRdb D call of TRBD2. In germline, CDR1 is MRHNA, CDR2 SNTAGT. The CDR3 covers 15 residues. CDR3 sequence reads: CASSERGGASDTQYF.

V gene TRBV25-1 combines with J gene TRBJ1-1. Per the germline V gene, CDR1 is MGHDK and CDR2 is SYGVNS. The CDR3 is made up of 14 amino acids. CDR3 sequence reads: CASRSMVWNTEAFF.

The chain couples TRBV7-7 to TRBJ1-1. The CDR3 covers 13 residues. Germline-derived CDR1 and CDR2 are SSHAT and FNYEAQ (reference sequence). The CDR3 loop reads CASSLEMNTEAFF. Based on the CDR3 plus reference TRBV7-7 and TRBJ1-1, the full variable domain is GAGVSQSPRYKVTKRGQDVTLRCDPISSHATLYWYQQALGQGPEFLTYFNYEAQPDKSGLPSDRFSAERPEGSISTLTIQRTEQRDSAMYRCASSLEMNTEAFFGQGTRLTVV.

This chain uses TRBV9 with TRBJ2-1; checking the TCRdb D call of TRBD1 is not possible without DNA. CDR1 is SGDLS and CDR2 is YYNGEE in the germline V gene. The CDR3 has 14 residues. The CDR3 reads CASSGYRGHNEQFF.

This chain uses TRBV25-1 with TRBJ2-2. The CDR3 runs 14 residues. Germline V lookup: CDR1 MGHDK, CDR2 SYGVNS. CDR3 in amino acids: CASSNLANTGELFF. The variable domain in full, completed from reference TRBV25-1 and TRBJ2-2, reads EADIYQTPRYLVIGTGKKITLECSQTMGHDKMYWYQQDPGMELHLIHYSYGVNSTEKGDLSSESTVSRIRTEHFPLTLESARPSHTSQYLCASSNLANTGELFFGEGSRLTVL.

J is TRBJ2-1 and V is TRBV7-3; without DNA, the TCRdb call of TRBD1 cannot be checked. The CDR3 spans 15 residues. CDR1 and CDR2 from the germline V gene are SGHTA and FQGTGA. CDR3 residues: CASSLTGGGHNEQFF.

The chain carries TRBV12-3 or TRBV12-4 and TRBJ2-1; lacking DNA, the TRBD2 call made by TCRdb goes unchecked. The CDR3 consists of 15 residues. The chain's CDR3 is CASTLGPSGHNEQFF.

The CDR3 spells CASSWRGLTEAFF. The V call is TRBV6-5, the J call TRBJ1-1; TCRdb reports TRBD1, a call that lacks DNA to check it against. The CDR3 runs to 13 residues. In germline, CDR1 is MNHEY, CDR2 SVGAGI.

The chain links TRBV7-9 to TRBJ2-7; as DNA is missing, the TRBD2 call by TCRdb cannot be tested. CDR3 size: 15 residues. In germline, CDR1 is SEHNR, CDR2 FQNEAQ (reference sequence). CDR3 residues: CASSFASGGTYEQYF.

The V and J genes are TRBV19 and TRBJ2-5; the D gene TCRdb calls, TRBD1, cannot be checked with no DNA. The CDR3 length is 13 residues. CDR1 is LNHDA and CDR2 is SQIVND in the germline V gene (reference sequence). CDR3 residues: CASSIGGEEAQYF.